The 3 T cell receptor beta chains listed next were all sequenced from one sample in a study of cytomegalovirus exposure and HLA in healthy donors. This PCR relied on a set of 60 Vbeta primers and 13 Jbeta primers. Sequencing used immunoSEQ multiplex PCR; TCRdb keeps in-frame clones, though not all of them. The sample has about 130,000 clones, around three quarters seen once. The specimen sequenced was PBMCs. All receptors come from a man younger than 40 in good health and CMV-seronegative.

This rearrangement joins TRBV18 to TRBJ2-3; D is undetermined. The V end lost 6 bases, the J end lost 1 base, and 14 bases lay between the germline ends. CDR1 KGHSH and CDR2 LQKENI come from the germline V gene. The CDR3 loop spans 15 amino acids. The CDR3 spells CASSHPIVGTDTQYF. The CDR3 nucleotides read TGTGCCAGCTCCCACCCAATAGTCGGCACAGATACGCAGTATTTT.

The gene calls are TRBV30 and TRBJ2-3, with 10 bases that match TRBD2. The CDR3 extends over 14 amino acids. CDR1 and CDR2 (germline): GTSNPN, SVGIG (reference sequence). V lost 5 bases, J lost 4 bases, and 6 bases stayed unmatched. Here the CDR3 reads CAWDETSGADTQYF. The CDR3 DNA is TGTGCCTGGGACGAAACTAGCGGGGCAGATACGCAGTATTTT. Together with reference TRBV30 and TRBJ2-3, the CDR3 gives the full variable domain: SQTIHQWPATLVQPVGSPLSLECTVEGTSNPNLYWYRQAAGRGLQLLFYSVGIGQISSEVPQNLSASRPQDRQFILSSKKLLLSDSGFYLCAWDETSGADTQYFGPGTRLTVL.

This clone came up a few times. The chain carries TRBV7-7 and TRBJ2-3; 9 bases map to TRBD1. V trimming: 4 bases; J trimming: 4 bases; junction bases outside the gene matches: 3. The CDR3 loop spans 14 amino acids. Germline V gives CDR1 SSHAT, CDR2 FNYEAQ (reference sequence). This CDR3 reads CASSSTGGPDTQYF. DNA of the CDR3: TGTGCCAGCAGCTCGACAGGGGGTCCAGATACGCAGTATTTT.